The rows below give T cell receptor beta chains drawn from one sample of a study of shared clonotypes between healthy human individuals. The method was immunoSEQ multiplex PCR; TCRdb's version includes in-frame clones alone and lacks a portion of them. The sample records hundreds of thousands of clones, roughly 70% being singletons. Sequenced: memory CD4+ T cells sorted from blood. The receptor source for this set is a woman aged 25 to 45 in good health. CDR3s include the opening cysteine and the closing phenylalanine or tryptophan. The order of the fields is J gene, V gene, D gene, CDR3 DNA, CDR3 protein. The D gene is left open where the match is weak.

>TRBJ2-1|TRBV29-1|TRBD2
TGCAGCGTTCAGACTAGCGGGATCGCCAGCTACAATGAGCAGTTCTTC
CSVQTSGIASYNEQFF
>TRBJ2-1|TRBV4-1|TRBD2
TGCGCCAGCAGCCAAAGGACTAGCGGGCACTACAATGAGCAGTTCTTC
CASSQRTSGHYNEQFF
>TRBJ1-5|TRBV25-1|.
TGTGCCAGCAGTGAAACTGGGTTCGTGCAGCCCCAGCATTTT
CASSETGFVQPQHF
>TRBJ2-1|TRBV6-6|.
TGTGCCAGCAGTTACAGGGGGTATACCTACAATGAGCAGTTCTTC
CASSYRGYTYNEQFF
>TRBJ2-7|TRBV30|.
TGTGCCTGGTCTGGGCAGGCAGGGCGATACGAGCAGTACTTC
CAWSGQAGRYEQYF
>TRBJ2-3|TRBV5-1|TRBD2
TGCGCCAGCAGCTTGCCGGGAGGGCCAAGCACAGATACGCAGTATTTT
CASSLPGGPSTDTQYF
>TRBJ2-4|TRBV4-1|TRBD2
TGCGCCAGCAGCCAACCGCGCGCGGGGGAGGCCAAAAACATTCAGTACTTC
CASSQPRAGEAKNIQYF
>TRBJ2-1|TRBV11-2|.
TGTGCCAGCAGCTTAGTCTCACTAGGGGCCAATGAGCAGTTCTTC
CASSLVSLGANEQFF
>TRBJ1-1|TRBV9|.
TGTGCCAGCAGCCCCTCGACCATGAACACTGAAGCTTTCTTT
CASSPSTMNTEAFF
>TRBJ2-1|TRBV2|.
TGTGCCAGCAGTGGAACCAGGGCCTACAATGAGCAGTTCTTC
CASSGTRAYNEQFF
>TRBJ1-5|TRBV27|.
TGTGCCAGCAGCCCTGTAAGGGGAGGACAGCCCCAGCATTTT
CASSPVRGGQPQHF